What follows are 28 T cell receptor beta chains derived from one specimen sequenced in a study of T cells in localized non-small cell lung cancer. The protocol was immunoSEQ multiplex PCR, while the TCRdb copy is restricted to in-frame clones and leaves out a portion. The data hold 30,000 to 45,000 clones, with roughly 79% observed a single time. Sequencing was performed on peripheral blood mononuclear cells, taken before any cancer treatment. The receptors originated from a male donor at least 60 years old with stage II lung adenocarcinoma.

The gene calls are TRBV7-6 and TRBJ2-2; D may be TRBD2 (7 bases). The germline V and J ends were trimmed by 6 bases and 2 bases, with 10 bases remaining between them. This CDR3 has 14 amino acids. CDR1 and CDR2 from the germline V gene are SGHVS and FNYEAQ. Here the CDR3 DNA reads TGTGCCAGCAGGAGGGGGGGAAACACCGGGGAGCTGTTTTTT. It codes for CASRRGGNTGELFF.

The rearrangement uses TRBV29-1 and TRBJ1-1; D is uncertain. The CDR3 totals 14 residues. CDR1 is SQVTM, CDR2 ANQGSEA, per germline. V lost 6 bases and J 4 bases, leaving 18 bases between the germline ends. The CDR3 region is CSVYSRPGVTEAFF. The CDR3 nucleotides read TGCAGCGTCTACTCCCGGCCTGGAGTCACTGAAGCTTTCTTT.

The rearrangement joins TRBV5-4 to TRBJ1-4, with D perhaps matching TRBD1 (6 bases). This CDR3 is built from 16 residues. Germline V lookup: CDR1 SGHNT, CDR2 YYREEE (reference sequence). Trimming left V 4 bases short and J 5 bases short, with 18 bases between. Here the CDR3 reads CASSQELGGSNEKLFF. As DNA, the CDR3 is TGTGCCAGCAGCCAAGAACTAGGGGGGAGCAATGAAAAACTGTTTTTT.

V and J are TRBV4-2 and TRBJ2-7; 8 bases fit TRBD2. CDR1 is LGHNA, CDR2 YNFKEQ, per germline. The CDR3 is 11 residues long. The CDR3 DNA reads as TGTGTCGGGAGGGGTTTTTTGGAGCAGTACTTC. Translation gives CVGRGFLEQYF.

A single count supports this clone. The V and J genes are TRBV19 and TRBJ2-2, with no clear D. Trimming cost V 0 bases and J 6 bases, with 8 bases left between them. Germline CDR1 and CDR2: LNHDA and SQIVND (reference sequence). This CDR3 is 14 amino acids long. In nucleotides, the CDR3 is TGTGCCAGTAGTATAGAATTAGGACCCGGGGAGCTGTTTTTT. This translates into CASSIELGPGELFF.

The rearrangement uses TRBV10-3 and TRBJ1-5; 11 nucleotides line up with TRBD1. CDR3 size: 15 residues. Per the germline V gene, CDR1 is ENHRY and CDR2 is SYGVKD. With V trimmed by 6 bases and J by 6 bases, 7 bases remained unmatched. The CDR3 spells CAIRSGGTGGQPQHF. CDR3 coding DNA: TGTGCCATCAGATCGGGGGGGACAGGGGGTCAGCCCCAGCATTTT.

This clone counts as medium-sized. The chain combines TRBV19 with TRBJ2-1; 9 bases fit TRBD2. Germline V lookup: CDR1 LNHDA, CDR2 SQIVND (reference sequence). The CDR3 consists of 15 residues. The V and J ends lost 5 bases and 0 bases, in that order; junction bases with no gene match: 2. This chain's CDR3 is CASSLAGSSYNEQFF. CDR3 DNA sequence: TGTGCCAGTAGTCTAGCGGGGAGCTCCTACAATGAGCAGTTCTTC.

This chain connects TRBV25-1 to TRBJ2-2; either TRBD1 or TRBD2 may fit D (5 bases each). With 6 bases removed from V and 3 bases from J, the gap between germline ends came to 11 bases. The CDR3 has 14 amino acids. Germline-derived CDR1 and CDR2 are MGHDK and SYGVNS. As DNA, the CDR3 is TGTGCCAGCAGGTCGCAGGGAGACACCGGGGAGCTGTTTTTT. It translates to CASRSQGDTGELFF.

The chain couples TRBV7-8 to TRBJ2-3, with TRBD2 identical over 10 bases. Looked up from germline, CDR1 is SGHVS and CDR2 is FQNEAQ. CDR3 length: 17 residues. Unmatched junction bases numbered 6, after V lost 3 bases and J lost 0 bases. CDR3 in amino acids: CASSFRTSGSSTDTQYF. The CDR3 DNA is TGTGCCAGCAGCTTCAGGACTAGCGGTTCTAGCACAGATACGCAGTATTTT. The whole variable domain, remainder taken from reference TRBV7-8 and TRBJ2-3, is GAGVSQSPRYKVAKRGQDVALRCDPISGHVSLFWYQQALGQGPEFLTYFQNEAQLDKSGLPSDRFFAERPEGSVSTLKIQRTQQEDSAVYLCASSFRTSGSSTDTQYFGPGTRLTVL.

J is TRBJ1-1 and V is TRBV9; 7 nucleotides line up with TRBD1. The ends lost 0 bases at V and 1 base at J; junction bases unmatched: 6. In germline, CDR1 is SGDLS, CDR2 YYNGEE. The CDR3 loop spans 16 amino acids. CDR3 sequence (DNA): TGTGCCAGCAGCGTAGTCCCACAGGGGCCGAACACTGAAGCTTTCTTT. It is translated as CASSVVPQGPNTEAFF.

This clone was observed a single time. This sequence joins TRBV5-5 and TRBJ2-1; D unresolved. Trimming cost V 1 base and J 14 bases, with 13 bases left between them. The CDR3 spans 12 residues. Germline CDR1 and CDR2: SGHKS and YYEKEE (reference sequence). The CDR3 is CASSLKGSWEFF. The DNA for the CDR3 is TGTGCCAGCAGCTTGAAGGGTAGCTGGGAGTTCTTC.

As DNA, the CDR3 is TGTGCCATCAGTGAGTCTGGAAGGGACGGAGATACGCAGTATTTT. Translating it yields CAISESGRDGDTQYF. The J gene is TRBJ2-3, the V gene TRBV10-3, with D perhaps given as TRBD1 or TRBD2 (5 bases each). Trimming stripped 0 bases from V and 5 bases from J, with 12 bases between. CDR1 ENHRY and CDR2 SYGVKD come from the germline V gene. The CDR3 sequence is 15 residues long.

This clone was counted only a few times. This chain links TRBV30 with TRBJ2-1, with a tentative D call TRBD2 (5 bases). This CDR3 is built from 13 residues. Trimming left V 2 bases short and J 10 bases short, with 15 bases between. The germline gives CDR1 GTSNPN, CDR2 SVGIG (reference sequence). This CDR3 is CAWSLTKTGEQFF. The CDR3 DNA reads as TGTGCCTGGAGTCTTACCAAGACGGGAGAGCAGTTCTTC.

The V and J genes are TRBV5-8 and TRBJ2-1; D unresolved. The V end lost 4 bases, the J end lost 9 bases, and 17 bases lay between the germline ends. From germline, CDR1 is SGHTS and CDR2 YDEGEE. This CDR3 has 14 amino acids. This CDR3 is CASSLGTLMGEQFF. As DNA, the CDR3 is TGTGCCAGCAGCCTCGGTACGTTGATGGGTGAGCAGTTCTTC.

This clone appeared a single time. This chain's CDR3 is CASSYPGSQYF. In DNA, the CDR3 is TGTGCCAGCAGTTACCCTGGGTCGCAGTACTTC. The chain couples TRBV6-5 to TRBJ2-7; D unclear. V was trimmed by 2 bases and J by 9 bases, leaving 8 bases between them. The CDR3 loop spans 11 amino acids. Per the germline V gene, CDR1 is MNHEY and CDR2 is SVGAGI.

Here the CDR3 DNA reads TGCGCCAGCAGCTTTACAGGGGTGGATCGAGAGACCCAGTACTTC. As protein: CASSFTGVDRETQYF. The chain has TRBV5-1 and TRBJ2-5, with 7 bases that match TRBD1. The CDR3 consists of 15 residues. V lost 2 bases to trimming and J lost 4 bases; unmatched junction nucleotides: 8. Germline loops: CDR1 SGHRS, CDR2 YFSETQ.

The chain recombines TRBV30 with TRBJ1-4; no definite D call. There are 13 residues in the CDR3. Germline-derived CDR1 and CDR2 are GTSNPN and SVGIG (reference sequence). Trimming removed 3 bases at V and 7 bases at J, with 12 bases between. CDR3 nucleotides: TGTGCCTGGAGCCCCAGCTGGGGTGAAAAACTGTTTTTT. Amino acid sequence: CAWSPSWGEKLFF.

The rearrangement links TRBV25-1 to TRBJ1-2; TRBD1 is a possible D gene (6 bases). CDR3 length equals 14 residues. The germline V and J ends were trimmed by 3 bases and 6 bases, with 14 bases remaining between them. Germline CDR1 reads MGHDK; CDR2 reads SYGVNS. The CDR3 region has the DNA TGTGCCAGCAGTGAGAGGGGGTATCTCCATGGCTACACCTTC. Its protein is CASSERGYLHGYTF.

CDR3 coding DNA: TGCAGCGTTGAGCTAATACAGGGGGCGCGGGAGACCCAGTACTTC. It encodes CSVELIQGARETQYF. The genes are TRBV29-1 and TRBJ2-5; 9 positions agree with TRBD1. The CDR3 totals 15 residues. J gave up 5 bases and V 3 bases, and 10 bases lay outside the gene matches. Germline V gene sequence: CDR1 SQVTM, CDR2 ANQGSEA.

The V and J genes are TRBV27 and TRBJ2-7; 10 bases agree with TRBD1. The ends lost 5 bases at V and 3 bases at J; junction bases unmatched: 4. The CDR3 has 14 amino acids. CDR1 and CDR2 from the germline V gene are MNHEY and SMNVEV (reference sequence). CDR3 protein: CASSPDRGGYEQYF. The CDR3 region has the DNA TGTGCCAGCAGTCCGGACAGGGGGGGCTACGAGCAGTACTTC.

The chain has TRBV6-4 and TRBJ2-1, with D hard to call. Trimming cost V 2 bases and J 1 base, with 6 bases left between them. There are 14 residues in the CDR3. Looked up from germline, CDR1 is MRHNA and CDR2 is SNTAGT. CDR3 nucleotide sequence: TGTGCCAGCAGTGACCCCCCGTCCTACAATGAGCAGTTCTTC. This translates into CASSDPPSYNEQFF.

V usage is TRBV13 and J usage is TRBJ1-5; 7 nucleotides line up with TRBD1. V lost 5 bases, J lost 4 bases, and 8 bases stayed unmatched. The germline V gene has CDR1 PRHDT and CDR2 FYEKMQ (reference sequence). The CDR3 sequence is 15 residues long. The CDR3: CASSRSGTENQPQHF. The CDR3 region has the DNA TGTGCCAGCAGCCGCTCCGGGACAGAGAATCAGCCCCAGCATTTT.

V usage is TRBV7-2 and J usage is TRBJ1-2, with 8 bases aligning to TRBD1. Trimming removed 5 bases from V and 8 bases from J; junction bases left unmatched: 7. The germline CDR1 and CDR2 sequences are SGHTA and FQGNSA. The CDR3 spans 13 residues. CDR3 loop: CASSPPGQDGYTF. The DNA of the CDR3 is TGTGCCAGCAGCCCCCCGGGACAGGACGGCTACACCTTC.

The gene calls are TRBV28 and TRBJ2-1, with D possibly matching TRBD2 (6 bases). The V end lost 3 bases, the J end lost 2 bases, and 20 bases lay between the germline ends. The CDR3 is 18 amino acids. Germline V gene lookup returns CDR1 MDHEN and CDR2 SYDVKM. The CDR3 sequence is CASSFPVGTAQTYNEQFF. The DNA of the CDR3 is TGTGCCAGCAGTTTCCCGGTTGGGACTGCGCAGACCTACAATGAGCAGTTCTTC.

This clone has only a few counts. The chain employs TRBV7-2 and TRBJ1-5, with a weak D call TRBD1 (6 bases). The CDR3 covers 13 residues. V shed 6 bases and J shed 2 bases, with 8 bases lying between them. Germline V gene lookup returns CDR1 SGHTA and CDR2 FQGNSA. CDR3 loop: CASRAGGNQPQHF. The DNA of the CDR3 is TGTGCCAGCAGGGCAGGGGGCAATCAGCCCCAGCATTTT. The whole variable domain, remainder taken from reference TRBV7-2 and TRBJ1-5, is GAGVSQSPSNKVTEKGKDVELRCDPISGHTALYWYRQSLGQGLEFLIYFQGNSAPDKSGLPSDRFSAERTGGSVSTLTIQRTQQEDSAVYLCASRAGGNQPQHFGDGTRLSIL.

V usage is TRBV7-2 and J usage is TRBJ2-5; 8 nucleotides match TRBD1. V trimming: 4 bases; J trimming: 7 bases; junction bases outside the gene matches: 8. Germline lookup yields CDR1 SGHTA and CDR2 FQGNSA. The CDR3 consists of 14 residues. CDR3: CASSSPRQGRTQYF. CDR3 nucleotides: TGTGCCAGCAGCTCCCCTAGACAGGGGAGGACCCAGTACTTC.

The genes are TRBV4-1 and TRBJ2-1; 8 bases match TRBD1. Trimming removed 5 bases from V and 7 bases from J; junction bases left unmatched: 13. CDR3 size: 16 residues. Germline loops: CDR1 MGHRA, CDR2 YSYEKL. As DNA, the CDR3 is TGCGCCAGCAGCTTTACAGGCAGGGGGCTCACGAATGAGCAGTTCTTC. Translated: CASSFTGRGLTNEQFF.

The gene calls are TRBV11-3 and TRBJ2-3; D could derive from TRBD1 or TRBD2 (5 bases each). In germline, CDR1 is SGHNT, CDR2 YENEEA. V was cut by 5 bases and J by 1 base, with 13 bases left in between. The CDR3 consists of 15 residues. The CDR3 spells CASSPRAGRTDTQYF. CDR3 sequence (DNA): TGTGCCAGCAGCCCCAGGGCGGGCCGCACAGATACGCAGTATTTT.